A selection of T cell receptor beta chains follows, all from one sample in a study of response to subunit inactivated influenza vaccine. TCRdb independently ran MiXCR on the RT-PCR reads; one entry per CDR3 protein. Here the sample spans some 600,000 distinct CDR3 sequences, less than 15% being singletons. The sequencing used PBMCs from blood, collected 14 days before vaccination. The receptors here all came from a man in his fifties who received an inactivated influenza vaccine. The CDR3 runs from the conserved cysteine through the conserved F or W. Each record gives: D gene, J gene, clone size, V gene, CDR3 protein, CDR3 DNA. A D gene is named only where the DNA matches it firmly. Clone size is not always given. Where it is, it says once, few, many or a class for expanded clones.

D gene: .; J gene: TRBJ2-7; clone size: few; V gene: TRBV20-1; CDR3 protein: CSATDGAGGSYEQYF; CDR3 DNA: TGCAGTGCTACCGACGGGGCAGGAGGGTCGTACGAGCAGTACTTC
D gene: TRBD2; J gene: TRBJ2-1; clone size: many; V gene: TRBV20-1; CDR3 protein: CSARRLAGGRGEQFF; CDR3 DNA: TGCAGTGCTAGAAGACTAGCGGGAGGACGCGGGGAGCAGTTCTTC
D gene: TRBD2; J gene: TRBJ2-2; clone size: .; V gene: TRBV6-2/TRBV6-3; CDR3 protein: CASSSGTSGRTLTGELFF; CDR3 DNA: TGTGCCAGCAGCTCCGGGACTAGCGGGAGGACCCTCACCGGGGAGCTGTTTTTT
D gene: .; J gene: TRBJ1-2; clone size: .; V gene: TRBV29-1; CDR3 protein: CSVKAPPLLRGYTF; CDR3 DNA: TGCAGCGTCAAGGCCCCTCCCCTGCTACGGGGCTACACCTTC
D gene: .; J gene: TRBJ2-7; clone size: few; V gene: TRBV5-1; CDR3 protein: CASSTRDTHSYEQYF; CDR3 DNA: TGCGCCAGCAGCACCCGGGACACACACTCCTACGAGCAGTACTTC
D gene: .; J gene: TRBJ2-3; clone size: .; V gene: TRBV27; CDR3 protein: CATILLGTDTQYF; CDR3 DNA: TGTGCCACCATTCTGCTGGGCACGGATACGCAGTATTTT
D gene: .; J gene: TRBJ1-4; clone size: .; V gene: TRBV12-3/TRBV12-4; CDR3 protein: CASSVTGTRTEKLFF; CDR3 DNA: TGTGCCAGCAGTGTAACCGGGACAAGGACCGAAAAACTGTTTTTT
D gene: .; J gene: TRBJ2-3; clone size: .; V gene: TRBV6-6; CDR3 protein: CASSYSRRNYGIPDTQYF; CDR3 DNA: TGTGCCAGCAGTTACTCGAGGAGGAACTACGGAATACCAGATACGCAGTATTTT
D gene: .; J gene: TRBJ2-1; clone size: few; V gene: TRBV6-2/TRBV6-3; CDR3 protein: CASSTPGITNEQFF; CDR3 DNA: TGTGCCAGCAGTACTCCCGGGATAACCAATGAGCAGTTCTTC
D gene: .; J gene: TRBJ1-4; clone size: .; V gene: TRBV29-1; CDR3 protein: CSVEVGQPNEKLFF; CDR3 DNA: TGCAGCGTTGAAGTAGGGCAGCCTAATGAAAAACTGTTTTTT
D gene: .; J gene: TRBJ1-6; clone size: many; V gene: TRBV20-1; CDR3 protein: CSARDRGREVSPLHF; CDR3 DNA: TGCAGTGCTAGAGATCGTGGCAGGGAGGTCTCACCCCTCCACTTT
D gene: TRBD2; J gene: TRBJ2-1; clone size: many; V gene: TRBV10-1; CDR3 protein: CASSEAGGEQFF; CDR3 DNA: TGCGCCAGCAGTGAGGCGGGAGGTGAGCAGTTCTTC
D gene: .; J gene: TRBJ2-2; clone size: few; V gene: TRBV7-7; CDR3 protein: CASSVTGLDGELFF; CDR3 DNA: TGTGCTAGCAGCGTCACAGGGTTGGACGGGGAGCTGTTTTTT
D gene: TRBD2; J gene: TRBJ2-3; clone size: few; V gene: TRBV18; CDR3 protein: CASSLTPNPTSGGTDTQYF; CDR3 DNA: TGTGCCAGCTCACTAACACCCAACCCGACTAGCGGGGGCACAGATACGCAGTATTTT
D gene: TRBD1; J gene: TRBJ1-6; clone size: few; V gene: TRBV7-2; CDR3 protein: CASSYIFRDSNSPLHF; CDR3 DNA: TGTGCCAGCAGCTACATTTTCCGGGACAGTAATTCACCCCTCCACTTT
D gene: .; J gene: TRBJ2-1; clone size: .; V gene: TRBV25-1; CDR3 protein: CASSEYGEPNEQFF; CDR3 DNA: TGTGCCAGCAGTGAATATGGGGAGCCTAATGAGCAGTTCTTC
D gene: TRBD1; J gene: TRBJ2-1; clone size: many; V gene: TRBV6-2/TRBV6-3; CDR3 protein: CASSYLDRVYNEQFF; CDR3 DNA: TGTGCCAGCAGTTACTTGGACAGGGTCTACAATGAGCAGTTCTTC
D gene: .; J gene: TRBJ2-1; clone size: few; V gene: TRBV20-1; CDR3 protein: CSARAQYNEQFF; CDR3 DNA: TGCAGTGCTAGAGCGCAGTACAATGAGCAGTTCTTC
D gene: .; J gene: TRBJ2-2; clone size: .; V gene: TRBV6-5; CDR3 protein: CASSYSPGATGELFF; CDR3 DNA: TGTGCCAGCAGTTACTCTCCGGGGGCCACCGGGGAGCTGTTTTTT
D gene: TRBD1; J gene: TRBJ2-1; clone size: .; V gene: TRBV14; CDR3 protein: CASSPGTGSNNEQFF; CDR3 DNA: TGTGCCAGCAGCCCCGGGACAGGGTCTAACAATGAGCAGTTCTTC
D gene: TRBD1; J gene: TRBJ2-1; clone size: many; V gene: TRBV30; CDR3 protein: CAWRRDRGLNEQFF; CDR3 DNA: TGTGCCTGGAGAAGGGACAGGGGGCTTAATGAGCAGTTCTTC
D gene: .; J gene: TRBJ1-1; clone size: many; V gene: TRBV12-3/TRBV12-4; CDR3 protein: CASSLGRGTEAFF; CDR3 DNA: TGTGCCAGCAGCCTAGGGAGGGGCACTGAAGCTTTCTTT
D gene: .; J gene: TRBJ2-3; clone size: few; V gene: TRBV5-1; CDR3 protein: CASSFRSGDLDTQYF; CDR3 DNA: TGCGCCAGCAGCTTTCGTTCAGGCGATTTGGATACGCAGTATTTT
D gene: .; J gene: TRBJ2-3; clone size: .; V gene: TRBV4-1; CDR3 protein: CASSQATGNTQYF; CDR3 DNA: TGCGCCAGCAGCCAGGCAACAGGGAATACGCAGTATTTT
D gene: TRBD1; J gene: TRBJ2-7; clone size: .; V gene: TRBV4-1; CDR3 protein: CASSQVQGAHYEQYF; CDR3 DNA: TGCGCCAGCAGCCAAGTCCAGGGGGCGCATTACGAGCAGTACTTC
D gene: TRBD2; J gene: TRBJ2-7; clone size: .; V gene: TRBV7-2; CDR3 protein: CASSLGTSGVFSYEQYF; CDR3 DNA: TGTGCCAGCAGCTTAGGGACTAGCGGGGTGTTCTCCTACGAGCAGTACTTC
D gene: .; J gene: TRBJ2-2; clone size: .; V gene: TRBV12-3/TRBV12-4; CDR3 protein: CASTNGNTGELFF; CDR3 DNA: TGTGCCAGCACCAATGGAAACACCGGGGAGCTGTTTTTT
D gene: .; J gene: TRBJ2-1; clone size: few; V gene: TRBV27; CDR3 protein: CASSLRGWASGSYNEQFF; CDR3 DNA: TGTGCCAGCAGTTTAAGGGGTTGGGCCTCGGGCTCCTACAATGAGCAGTTCTTC
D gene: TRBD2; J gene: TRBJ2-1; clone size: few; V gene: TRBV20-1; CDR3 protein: CSASGGGPLNEQFF; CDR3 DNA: TGCAGTGCTAGCGGGGGGGGGCCCTTGAATGAGCAGTTCTTC
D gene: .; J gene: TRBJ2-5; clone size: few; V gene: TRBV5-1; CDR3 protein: CASSLFGHYQETQYF; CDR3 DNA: TGCGCCAGCAGCTTGTTCGGACATTACCAAGAGACCCAGTACTTC
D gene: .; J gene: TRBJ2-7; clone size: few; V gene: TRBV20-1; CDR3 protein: CSASVGTGYEQYF; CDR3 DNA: TGCAGTGCTAGTGTAGGAACAGGATACGAGCAGTACTTC
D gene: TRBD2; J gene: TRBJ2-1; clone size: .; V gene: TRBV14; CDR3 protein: CASSHRTSSYNEQFF; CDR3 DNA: TGTGCCAGCAGCCATCGGACTAGCTCCTACAATGAGCAGTTCTTC
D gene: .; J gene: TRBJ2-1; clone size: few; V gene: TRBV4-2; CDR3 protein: CASSQDRPHSYNEQFF; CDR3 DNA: TGTGCCAGCAGCCAAGATAGACCGCACTCCTACAATGAGCAGTTCTTC
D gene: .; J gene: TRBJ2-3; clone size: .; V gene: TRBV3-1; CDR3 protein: CASSAQFPSGASTDTQYF; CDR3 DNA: TGTGCCAGCAGTGCGCAGTTTCCCTCAGGAGCTAGCACAGATACGCAGTATTTT
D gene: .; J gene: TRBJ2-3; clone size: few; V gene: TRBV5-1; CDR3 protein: CASSLLTRDTQYF; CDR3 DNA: TGCGCCAGCAGCCTCCTTACACGGGATACGCAGTATTTT
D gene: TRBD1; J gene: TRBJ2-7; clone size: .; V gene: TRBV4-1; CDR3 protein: CASSQATGHHEQYF; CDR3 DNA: TGCGCCAGCAGCCAGGCGACAGGGCACCACGAGCAGTACTTC